This section outlines one T cell receptor (beta chain) sequence together with its context. The clone's antigen remains unknown. No base-level quality is on record; no much larger clone is a single base apart. This sample was taken from a study of cytomegalovirus exposure and HLA in healthy donors (dated by TCRdb to about 2017). Turning to the overall study: In an earlier analysis of some 610 of the donors, 276 Gb of sequence data and 90 million to 120 million unique TCR beta sequences from 180 million or so T cells were reported. Roughly 310 gigabases of sequencing data and tens of millions of unique TCR sequences were included in an early release covering 500 to 750 HLA-typed donors. Of the 300 to 500 genotyped donors, over 80% were placed in the genetic ancestry cluster associated with self-reported Caucasian donors. The study aimed to test whether signatures of past pathogen exposure could be identified by cataloging public T cell receptors. The study used immunosequencing to profile the T cell repertoires of some 600 subjects and linked those repertoires to cytomegalovirus serostatus. A separate validation cohort of 100 to 150 different subjects was used in addition to the 666-subject first cohort. High-throughput TCR immunosequencing, statistical association of individual TCRs with disease status, and machine learning were combined to predict cytomegalovirus infection status. A later analysis re-examined previously published TCR beta repertoires from more than 550 donors and added high-resolution HLA genotyping to investigate patterns of TCR occurrence. The later analysis used no new phenotypic data to find candidate immune exposures, relying instead on TCR beta sequences and their occurrence across donors. To decide whether each TCR beta V gene segment behaved as functional or pseudogenic, an earlier analysis of several hundred of the donors relied on high-throughput TCR beta sequencing. Alongside the repertoire data, information on donor age, sex, ethnicity and CMV serostatus was compiled. In a later genetic analysis, genome-wide SNP genotypes for about 55% of the roughly 670 donors were used, and that subset was treated as a discovery cohort. Every discovery cohort repertoire had been produced on one sequencing platform. HLA typing covered class I and class II loci at four-digit resolution. Typing coverage differed by locus: A, B, C, DRB1 and DQB1 were typed in about 629-640 donors, DQA1 in roughly 510, DPA1 in 606, and DPB1 in approximately 450. Several DR-DQ haplotypes were treated as single units for association and clustering because of strong linkage in the cohort. On average, approximately 250,000 unique TCR beta nucleotide sequences were sequenced per donor among a few hundred genotyped donors of the cohort, with roughly 18% of those sequences being non-productive. Broader findings and caveats from the paper: Because HLA typing was unavailable for some donors at each locus, only the typed subset was used in association tests. Compared with the roughly 700-donor mean, donors in an Asian-associated ancestry cluster had fewer N-insertions in productive TCRs, according to a later genetic analysis. A cluster of highly shared sequence variants was judged likely to represent a technical artifact of the sequencing pipeline. While some public TCRs were present in many individuals, most TCR sequences turned up only very rarely across donors. In a later analysis, HLA-associated TCR beta chains were found to be more clonally expanded and to have lower generation probabilities than equally common non-associated chains. The presence/absence analyses assumed that sequencing depth was roughly uniform across donors, and that assumption may not be true. At a false discovery rate of 0.05, a later analysis linked 15,000 to 20,000 TCR beta sequences to specific HLA alleles. The cohort was sequenced for TCR beta chains only, and without alpha or paired-chain data the features that could be detected were limited. The authors suggested that the approach could potentially be extended to other disease states and immunological phenotypes. According to a later analysis, parvovirus B19, influenza, CMV and Epstein-Barr virus appeared linked to several top co-occurrence clusters. Three of the identified cytomegalovirus-associated TCR beta chains were confirmed in vitro to be specific for cytomegalovirus antigens. According to a later analysis, most CMV-associated TCR beta chains appeared to be HLA-restricted, and the HLA associations seemed to be driven largely by CMV exposure. In a later genetic analysis, a missense DCLRE1C variant was associated with V-gene and J-gene trimming of TCR beta chains, and the association was replicated in an independent cohort. Because counts were too low, approximately 18 rarely observed V segments, including chromosome 9 orphons, were excluded from the earlier analysis of 587 of the donors. When HLA alleles, especially DR and DQ, strongly co-occurred, attributing TCR associations to individual alleles was difficult. A later analysis found that TCR association rates varied across HLA loci, with DRB1 alleles showing the most associated TCRs and HLA-C alleles the fewest. Immune exposure information for the cohort was limited to CMV serostatus. Cytomegalovirus status was reported to be diagnosed by the classifier with high specificity and sensitivity in both the original and validation cohorts. Broadly in line with IMGT annotations, most TCR beta V segments showed up in productive rearrangements about 87% or about 30% of the time in an earlier analysis of a few hundred of the donors. The study listed 150 to 200 TCR beta chains as associated with cytomegalovirus. The 87-base-pair reads could not distinguish some IMGT-functional V segments, including TRBV6-2 and TRBV6-3, so those segments were excluded. A further reported finding was that TCR beta sequences accurately predicted the HLA-A and HLA-B alleles for most subjects in the first cohort. Correlated functional status among segregating V segments might be attributable to linkage disequilibrium, but an unknown experimental factor could not be ruled out.

Library generation was performed with the immunoSEQ multiplex PCR assay. The multiplex PCR relied on a mix of 60 forward primers for TCR Vbeta segments and 13 reverse primers for TCR Jbeta segments. The CDR3 region of rearranged TCR beta genes was amplified from genomic DNA by a multiplex PCR assay. The Illumina HiSeq System was used to sequence the amplified TCR beta libraries as 87-base-pair reads. The authors processed their data as follows. In a later analysis, tens of millions of unique TCR beta chains were counted across the 666 repertoires, and roughly 11 million of these chains were shared by at least two donors. Raw reads were error-corrected and collapsed into unique sequences with a nearest-neighbor algorithm that merged closely related sequences to remove PCR and sequencing errors. V, D and J gene segments were assigned by aligning CDR3 sequences to IMGT reference sequences. Each retained sequence needed at least a six-nucleotide match to both a V gene segment and a J gene segment. Rearrangements were called productive when the CDR3 lacked stop codons and stayed in frame with V and J; all others were non-productive. CDR3 was defined by IMGT convention, running from the second conserved V-encoded cysteine to the conserved J-encoded phenylalanine. In an earlier analysis of around 570 of the donors, sequences lacking an unambiguous match to a single V gene segment were excluded. In an earlier analysis of around 590 of the donors, a V segment was called functional when productive rearrangements were above 56.7%, and segregating when the standard deviation between donors exceeded 5%. A statistical classification framework was built to diagnose cytomegalovirus status from the catalog of TCR beta chain sequences. V and J gene assignment, in a later analysis, came from comparing TCR nucleotide sequences with IMGT/GENE-DB human TR gene sequences. Using the TCRdist pipeline, a later analysis assigned CDR3 sequences along with most-parsimonious VDJ recombination scenarios. In a later analysis, each TCR beta chain was defined by its CDR3 amino acid sequence together with its V-gene family, and reads without a unique V-gene family were excluded. A later analysis removed 550 to 650 highly shared, low-generation-probability nucleotide sequences to deal with suspected cross-contamination and a sequencing artifact. For each public chain, a later analysis derived a clonal expansion index from normalized ranks of inferred template counts within each repertoire. In a later analysis, generation probabilities were computed with a VDJ recombination model fitted to out-of-frame rearrangements, and the resulting probabilities were checked against IGoR. Hypergeometric tests were used in a later analysis to score TCR-TCR, TCR-HLA and TCR-CMV co-occurrence, with a repertoire-size bias correction applied to the TCR pairs. A later analysis estimated false discovery rates by permuting HLA or CMV assignments 20 times. A later analysis grouped co-occurring TCRs with DBSCAN, adding TCRdist sequence similarity when clustering within HLA-allele-positive subsets. Repertoires with fewer than 30,000 or more than 120,000 public chains were left out of co-occurrence clustering, as were a handful of repertoires with anomalous nucleotide sharing. TCRdb retrieved this table from immuneACCESS and kept in-frame rearrangements only. Not all clones are present; in checked studies, unresolved V genes account for under half, and no reason is known for the remainder. Clone size and V and J calls were adopted from that table, with D and trimming inferred from the DNA. This sample is represented by about 160,000 clones; about four fifths of them were singletons. The biggest ten clones account for about 7.7% of the sample.

The cohort consisted of 650 to 850 healthy bone marrow donors. At the time of sampling, all cohort members were nominally healthy, though unrecorded immune exposures were likely present. The donor was CMV seropositive and was included in the group of 290 or so seropositive cohort members. Every donor gave a peripheral blood sample, and the peripheral blood mononuclear cells from that sample were used for TCR beta sequencing. Genomic DNA extraction from the blood cell samples was performed with the Qiagen DNeasy Blood Extraction Kit. The germline V gene yields KGHSH for CDR1 and LQKENI for CDR2. Measured from the cysteine to the phenylalanine, the CDR3 is 13 residues long. Left in the record is the CDR3 DNA by itself, 39 bases read in frame from the first base. A distance of 9 bases separates the germline ends of V and J, which lose 6 bases and 1 base respectively.

Sequencing was done on a sample of PBMCs. This clonotype was obtained from a woman under 40 in good health and CMV-seropositive. The receptor chain draws on TRBV18 and TRBJ1-1; no D segment can be confidently identified. The DNA sequence is TGTGCCAGCTCCCAGCAGGCGAACACTGAAGCTTTCTTT. It is translated as CASSQQANTEAFF.